This record concerns one T cell receptor (beta chain) sequence. Its cognate antigen is unknown. The data derive from a study of cytomegalovirus exposure and HLA in healthy donors. Findings and limits, study-wide: The listing of roughly 160 TCR beta chains classed them as cytomegalovirus-associated. High sensitivity and specificity were reportedly achieved when the classifier diagnosed cytomegalovirus status. Rarity characterized most TCR sequences, yet some public TCRs appeared in many donors.

The validation cohort, a group of more than 95 subjects, included the donors and was separate from the roughly 720-subject first cohort. The table came from immunoSEQ multiplex PCR; TCRdb's copy has only in-frame clones and leaves some out. The data contain some 180,000 clones, around nine tenths of them singletons. This TCR derives from a man aged 25-40 years in good health and CMV-seropositive. The sample taken for sequencing was PBMCs.

This chain's CDR3 is CASSYGTGFTDTQYF. DNA of the CDR3: TGTGCCAGCAGCTACGGAACCGGATTCACAGATACGCAGTATTTT. This chain connects TRBV7-2 to TRBJ2-3, with D hard to call. Germline V gene lookup returns CDR1 SGHTA and CDR2 FQGNSA. The ends were cut back, 4 bases at V and 2 bases at J, with 13 bases in the middle. The CDR3 has 15 amino acids. Combining the CDR3 with reference TRBV7-2 and TRBJ2-3 gives the whole variable domain GAGVSQSPSNKVTEKGKDVELRCDPISGHTALYWYRQSLGQGLEFLIYFQGNSAPDKSGLPSDRFSAERTGGSVSTLTIQRTQQEDSAVYLCASSYGTGFTDTQYFGPGTRLTVL.